The sequence of this T cell receptor beta chain was determined in a study of T-cell memory formation after mild COVID-19. General observations from the study: Shrinking CD4+ clones were chiefly CM and EM; CD8+ ones were chiefly EMRA.

CDR1 and CDR2 (germline): SGDLS, YYNGEE. The CDR3 has 14 residues. After removal of 4 bases from V and 4 bases from J, the junction contained 5 bases not matched to a gene. From the 5' RACE reads, TCRdb called clonotypes with MiXCR, one entry per CDR3 protein. Of approximately 350,000 distinct CDR3 sequences detected, 13% to 15% appear once; the ten largest clones hold less than 25%. Regarding this clonotype: Its specificity is not known.

Sequencing used PBMCs or a T cell subset sorted from them (not recorded which). V usage is TRBV9 and J usage is TRBJ1-3, with 7 bases identical to TRBD1. This receptor was taken from a man between 18 and 29 years old who had mild COVID-19 (a few samples of this study predate the infection). Cell type and time point are not known. The CDR3 region has the DNA TGTGCCAGCAGCCAAGGGGGCGGAGGAAACACCATATATTTT. The encoded protein is CASSQGGGGNTIYF. Complete variable domain (other parts from reference TRBV9 and TRBJ1-3): DSGVTQTPKHLITATGQRVTLRCSPRSGDLSVYWYQQSLDQGLQFLIQYYNGEERAKGNILERFSAQQFPDLHSELNLSSLELGDSALYFCASSQGGGGNTIYFGEGSWLTVV.